These T cell receptor beta chains were read from a single sample in a study of blood T cells in healthy people across ages. From the 5' RACE reads, TCRdb called clonotypes with MiXCR, one entry per CDR3 protein. This table has some 700,000 distinct CDR3 sequences, 22% appearing once. The specimen sequenced was blood. The receptors shown here come from a man between 65 and 85 years old in good health. The CDR3 runs from the conserved cysteine through the conserved F or W. The D gene is left open where the match is weak. Where a row states a size, it is once, few, many or the class of an expanded clone; other rows omit it.

j_call d_call v_call clone_size cdr3_aa cdr3_nt
TRBJ2-7 NA TRBV20-1 NA CSANQQGLYEQYF TGCAGTGCTAACCAACAGGGACTCTACGAGCAGTACTTC
TRBJ1-1 NA TRBV7-8 many CASSLEYENTEAFF TGTGCCAGCAGCTTAGAATATGAGAACACTGAAGCTTTCTTT
TRBJ1-1 NA TRBV29-1 NA CSVEEGEAFF TGCAGCGTTGAAGAAGGTGAAGCTTTCTTT
TRBJ2-3 NA TRBV20-1 NA CSATESDTQYF TGCAGTGCTACCGAGTCAGATACGCAGTATTTT
TRBJ2-1 NA TRBV10-3 NA CAIRMDSYNEQFF TGTGCCATCAGGATGGACAGTTACAATGAGCAGTTCTTC
TRBJ2-2 TRBD2 TRBV7-2 few CASSWTSGGGTGELFF TGTGCCAGCAGCTGGACTAGCGGGGGGGGCACCGGGGAGCTGTTTTTT
TRBJ2-1 TRBD2 TRBV20-1 NA CSGGGAAPYNEQFF TGCAGTGGGGGAGGGGCTGCCCCCTACAATGAGCAGTTCTTC
TRBJ1-2 NA TRBV20-1 NA CSARVAGQYGYTF TGCAGTGCTAGAGTCGCAGGGCAGTATGGCTACACCTTC
TRBJ2-4 NA TRBV18 NA CASSPPNPTEGIQYF TGTGCCAGCTCACCACCGAACCCCACCGAGGGGATTCAGTACTTC
TRBJ1-1 NA TRBV20-1 NA CSARYRLNTEAFF TGCAGTGCTAGGTATCGGCTGAACACTGAAGCTTTCTTT
TRBJ2-1 TRBD2 TRBV20-1 NA CSASRLAGDPYNEQFF TGCAGTGCTAGTAGACTAGCGGGAGACCCCTACAATGAGCAGTTCTTC
TRBJ2-7 NA TRBV11-2 few CASSLRGSGEQYF TGTGCCAGCAGCTTAAGGGGATCGGGCGAGCAGTACTTC
TRBJ2-7 TRBD1 TRBV3-1 NA CASSQIPQGETYEQYF TGTGCCAGCAGTCAAATCCCCCAGGGGGAAACCTACGAGCAGTACTTC
TRBJ2-5 TRBD2 TRBV29-1 few CSVGVPAGGPFF TGCAGCGTTGGGGTTCCGGCGGGAGGGCCCTTTTTC
TRBJ2-5 TRBD2 TRBV6-1 NA CASQNPELATQETQYF TGTGCCAGCCAAAACCCGGAACTAGCGACCCAAGAGACCCAGTACTTC
TRBJ2-3 NA TRBV18 few CASSPWTASTDTQYF TGTGCCAGCTCACCATGGACAGCTAGCACAGATACGCAGTATTTT
TRBJ2-3 TRBD1 TRBV7-2 few CASSKGGGPGNTQYF TGTGCCAGCAGCAAAGGGGGCGGGCCAGGCAATACGCAGTATTTT
TRBJ1-5 NA TRBV28 few CASRGPPGVYIAPQHF TGTGCCAGCAGGGGACCACCCGGGGTCTACATTGCGCCCCAGCATTTT
TRBJ1-2 NA TRBV12-3/TRBV12-4 few CASSLVPEVYGYTF TGTGCCAGCAGTTTAGTGCCGGAGGTCTATGGCTACACCTTC
TRBJ1-2 NA TRBV12-3/TRBV12-4 NA CASSLQEPTGYTF TGTGCCAGCAGTTTACAGGAGCCGACGGGCTACACCTTC
TRBJ2-3 NA TRBV7-2 NA CASSHAADTQYF TGTGCCAGCAGCCACGCGGCAGATACGCAGTATTTT
TRBJ2-2 TRBD2 TRBV11-2 NA CASSSLSGTNTGELFF TGTGCCAGCAGCTCCCTTAGCGGGACAAACACCGGGGAGCTGTTTTTT
TRBJ2-1 NA TRBV20-1 few CSAHLSGLGHNEQFF TGCAGTGCGCACCTCTCGGGTCTGGGGCACAATGAGCAGTTCTTC
TRBJ2-1 TRBD2 TRBV27 NA CASMTSGGYSLVRWEQFF TGTGCCAGCATGACTAGCGGGGGGTATAGCCTCGTTCGGTGGGAGCAGTTCTTC
TRBJ2-5 NA TRBV10-3 few CAISEGGETQYF TGTGCCATCAGTGAAGGGGGGGAGACCCAGTACTTC
TRBJ1-2 NA TRBV12-3/TRBV12-4 NA CASPREGYYGYTF TGTGCCAGCCCCCGGGAGGGGTACTATGGCTACACCTTC
TRBJ1-1 NA TRBV20-1 NA CSASSDTEAFF TGCAGTGCTAGTAGTGACACTGAAGCTTTCTTT
TRBJ2-2 NA TRBV7-9 NA CASSDGTLNTGELFF TGTGCCAGCAGCGACGGGACTCTTAACACCGGGGAGCTGTTTTTT
TRBJ2-5 NA TRBV28 few CAIAEGGTQETQYF TGTGCCATCGCGGAGGGGGGAACTCAAGAGACCCAGTACTTC
TRBJ1-5 NA TRBV7-2 NA CASSLVGRGASNQPQHF TGTGCCAGCAGCTTAGTTGGGAGAGGGGCTAGCAATCAGCCCCAGCATTTT
TRBJ2-1 TRBD2 TRBV27 few CASRASGLGGEQFF TGTGCCAGCAGAGCTAGCGGGCTAGGGGGTGAGCAGTTCTTC
TRBJ2-7 NA TRBV20-1 NA CSETGVGSYEQYF TGCAGTGAAACAGGAGTGGGCTCCTACGAGCAGTACTTC
TRBJ2-1 NA TRBV5-1 NA CASSLWGSGNEQFF TGCGCCAGCAGCTTGTGGGGATCGGGCAATGAGCAGTTCTTC
TRBJ2-1 NA TRBV4-2 few CASSQDPGSAPTYNEQFF TGTGCCAGCAGCCAAGACCCAGGGTCGGCTCCTACATACAATGAGCAGTTCTTC
TRBJ1-4 NA TRBV21-1 NA CASGKSPLEWGCFF TGTGCCAGCGGGAAGTCTCCTTTGGAGTGGGGGTGTTTTTTT
TRBJ1-2 NA TRBV12-3/TRBV12-4 few CASSSKTGYGYTF TGTGCCAGCAGCTCGAAGACAGGCTATGGCTACACCTTC
TRBJ1-6 NA TRBV7-2 NA CASSSPSGTYNSPLHF TGTGCCAGCAGCTCCCCCTCCGGGACCTATAATTCACCCCTCCACTTT
TRBJ2-2 NA TRBV20-1 NA CSARPLGGNTGELFF TGCAGTGCTAGACCCCTGGGGGGCAACACCGGGGAGCTGTTTTTT
TRBJ1-3 NA TRBV7-2 few CASSVHPAGNTIYF TGTGCCAGCAGCGTACACCCAGCTGGAAACACCATATATTTT
TRBJ2-3 NA TRBV5-1 few CASSLGSAASTDTQYF TGCGCCAGCAGCTTGGGGTCCGCCGCTAGCACAGATACGCAGTATTTT
TRBJ2-3 TRBD2 TRBV20-1 NA CSAISGGRSDTQYF TGCAGTGCTATTAGCGGGGGGCGGTCAGATACGCAGTATTTT
TRBJ2-1 TRBD2 TRBV5-1 few CASSPRTSGVNEQFF TGCGCCAGCAGCCCTCGGACTAGCGGTGTTAATGAGCAGTTCTTC
TRBJ2-7 NA TRBV12-3/TRBV12-4 NA CASSFGRLGEQYF TGTGCCAGCAGTTTCGGCAGGTTAGGGGAGCAGTACTTC
TRBJ2-3 NA TRBV27 NA CASSWRRGSTDTQYF TGTGCCAGCAGTTGGAGGCGGGGCAGCACAGATACGCAGTATTTT
TRBJ2-7 TRBD2 TRBV12-3/TRBV12-4 NA CASSSGASTSGANYEQYF TGTGCCAGCAGCTCCGGGGCCTCGACTAGCGGGGCCAACTACGAGCAGTACTTC
TRBJ1-2 NA TRBV7-2 few CASSTLTSYGYTF TGTGCCAGCAGCACGCTGACAAGCTATGGCTACACCTTC
TRBJ2-1 NA TRBV24-1 NA CATVASYNEQFF TGTGCCACAGTAGCTTCCTACAATGAGCAGTTCTTC